Listed here are 5 T cell receptor beta chains from one sample, sequenced in a study of cytomegalovirus exposure and HLA in healthy donors. PCR was performed using 60 Vbeta and 13 Jbeta primers. Libraries were prepared by immunoSEQ multiplex PCR; TCRdb keeps only in-frame clonotypes and omits some of them. The repertoire shows some 200,000 clones; the top ten hold over 0.95%. The sequencing input was PBMCs. Source of these receptors: a girl aged 2-10 years in good health and CMV-seropositive.

V gene TRBV16 combines with J gene TRBJ2-2, with 11 bases identical to TRBD1. With 5 bases clipped from V and 4 bases from J, the junction kept 9 bases outside the gene matches. This CDR3 comprises 17 residues. The V gene's germline CDR1 is KGHSY and CDR2 FQNENV. The CDR3 nucleotides read TGTGCCAGCAGCAAGAATTCCGGGACAGGGGGCACCGGGGAGCTGTTTTTT. Translated: CASSKNSGTGGTGELFF.

The chain joins TRBV28 to TRBJ2-2, with TRBD1 identical over 7 bases. V lost 4 bases, J lost 7 bases, and 9 bases stayed unmatched. This CDR3 spans 15 amino acids. Germline V gene data show CDR1 as MDHEN and CDR2 as SYDVKM. CDR3 bases: TGTGCCAGCAGTTCACCGGACAGGATCGTCGGGGAGCTGTTTTTT. It yields the protein CASSSPDRIVGELFF.

The chain uses TRBV4-2 and TRBJ2-3; TRBD2 is a possible D gene (6 bases). This CDR3 has 15 residues. Germline V gene sequence: CDR1 LGHNA, CDR2 YNFKEQ. V was clipped by 2 bases and J by 2 bases, with 11 bases between them. CDR3 bases: TGTGCCAGCAGCCAACTCCGGGACTCCACAGATACGCAGTATTTT. This encodes CASSQLRDSTDTQYF.

V gene TRBV7-9 combines with J gene TRBJ2-5; weak D call: TRBD1 (6 bases). The J call may be wrong; the DNA end is better matched by TRBJ2-7. Germline-derived CDR1 and CDR2 are SEHNR and FQNEAQ (reference sequence). The CDR3 has 16 residues. The DNA of the CDR3 is TGTGCCAGCAGCTCGGGACACCAATACCAAACCTACGAGCAGTACTTC. Its translation is CASSSGHQYQTYEQYF.

The rearrangement links TRBV5-1 to TRBJ1-1; D not certain. This CDR3 region has 15 residues. V lost 3 bases, J lost 2 bases, and 14 bases lay in between. CDR1 and CDR2 (germline): SGHRS, YFSETQ. DNA for the CDR3: TGCGCCAGCAGCTCCATCTATCCGGGAAACACTGAAGCTTTCTTT. As protein: CASSSIYPGNTEAFF.